The 19 T cell receptor beta chains presented below share a single source sample, sequenced in a study of blood T cells in healthy people across ages. It was with a sample-barcoded 5' primer and a J-beta primer mix that a second PCR of roughly 7 to 12 cycles was run. TCRdb called the 5' RACE reads again in MiXCR, with one record for every CDR3 protein. The table has 780,000 or so distinct CDR3 sequences, roughly three fifths seen once. The sample consisted of blood. These receptor sequences come from a man in his forties in good health.

This clonotype was detected a few times. The chain uses TRBV5-1 and TRBJ2-1, with 9 bases lining up with TRBD2. The J segment lost 5 bases and the V segment lost 3 bases, leaving 6 bases of the junction unmatched. The CDR3 extends over 15 amino acids. Looked up from germline, CDR1 is SGHRS and CDR2 is YFSETQ. In DNA, the CDR3 is TGCGCCAGCAGCTCGGCTAGCGGGGAAGACAATGAGCAGTTCTTC. Translation: CASSSASGEDNEQFF.

This clonotype was counted only a few times. The V and J genes are TRBV3-1 and TRBJ2-3; TRBD2 matches 13 bases. Trimming removed 1 base from V and 4 bases from J; junction bases left unmatched: 8. The CDR3 sequence is 18 residues long. CDR1 is LGHDT, CDR2 YNNKEL, per germline (reference sequence). In DNA form, the CDR3 reads TGTGCCAGCAGCCAAGTCCCGGGACTAGCGGGGTTGTCAGATACGCAGTATTTT. Protein sequence: CASSQVPGLAGLSDTQYF.

The rearrangement links TRBV7-3 to TRBJ2-1; tentative D call: TRBD2 (7 bases). This CDR3 region has 14 residues. Deletions cut 5 bases from V and 8 bases from J, with 16 bases between. Germline V CDR1 and CDR2: SGHTA, FQGTGA. The CDR3 DNA reads TGTGCCAGCAGCCGGGCGGGGGCCGTAGATGAGCAGTTCTTC. As protein: CASSRAGAVDEQFF.

The rearrangement uses TRBV7-8 and TRBJ1-5; 7 bases line up with TRBD1. Losses at the gene ends were 4 bases for V and 4 bases for J; bases not matched to a gene: 10. CDR3 size: 16 residues. Germline V gene lookup returns CDR1 SGHVS and CDR2 FQNEAQ. DNA of the CDR3: TGTGCCAGCAGCTCCCCCCACAGGGGCCGGAATCAGCCCCAGCATTTT. Translating gives CASSSPHRGRNQPQHF.

The gene calls are TRBV9 and TRBJ2-1; D call uncertain. The CDR3 contains 13 residues. Germline assignment: CDR1 SGDLS and CDR2 YYNGEE. The V end lost 0 bases, the J end lost 3 bases, and 4 bases lay between the germline ends. The CDR3 sequence: CASSVGHYNEQFF. CDR3 DNA sequence: TGTGCCAGCAGCGTAGGACACTACAATGAGCAGTTCTTC.

Worth noting for this clonotype: A read error may produce the germline difference seen at one junction end. The chain uses TRBV9 and TRBJ1-4; D remains ambiguous. The germline V gene has CDR1 SGDLS and CDR2 YYNGEE. The CDR3 is 14 residues long. The CDR3 DNA is TGTGCCAGCAGCCCCGGGCTAACTAATGAAGAACTGTTTTTT. Amino acid sequence: CASSPGLTNEELFF.

The CDR3 reads CASSVEAAPPANNEQFF. CDR3 coding DNA: TGTGCCAGCAGCGTAGAGGCGGCGCCTCCCGCAAACAATGAGCAGTTCTTC. The chain is built from TRBV9 and TRBJ2-1; D not certain. The CDR3 runs 17 residues. Germline values: CDR1 SGDLS, CDR2 YYNGEE. The V and J ends lost 0 bases and 5 bases respectively, with 18 bases between them.

The chain has TRBV12-3 or TRBV12-4 and TRBJ2-7, with TRBD1 matching 8 bases. The ends lost 1 base at V and 2 bases at J; junction bases unmatched: 4. The CDR3 is 15 amino acids. The CDR3, as DNA: TGTGCCAGCAGTTTAGAAGGGACAGGAACCTACGAGCAGTACTTC. Amino acids: CASSLEGTGTYEQYF.

This chain joins TRBV7-9 and TRBJ2-1; D not certain. Trimming cost V 5 bases and J 4 bases, with 12 bases left between them. Germline values: CDR1 SEHNR, CDR2 FQNEAQ (reference sequence). This CDR3 is 14 amino acids long. DNA for the CDR3: TGTGCCAGCAGCCTGCCCGGACGATACAATGAGCAGTTCTTC. Protein sequence: CASSLPGRYNEQFF.

This rearrangement joins TRBV20-1 to TRBJ2-5, with D possibly matching TRBD2 (6 bases). The J call may be incorrect, as the DNA end agrees better with TRBJ2-7. CDR3 length: 13 residues. Germline V gene lookup returns CDR1 DFQATT and CDR2 SNEGSKA (reference sequence). The DNA of the CDR3 is TGCAGTGGGAGGGACCCCTTTGGGTACGAGCAGTACTTC. Its protein product is CSGRDPFGYEQYF.

This clonotype turned up a few times. The J gene is TRBJ2-7, the V gene TRBV9; TRBD2 matches at 11 bases. Germline V gene lookup returns CDR1 SGDLS and CDR2 YYNGEE. The CDR3 spans 14 residues. Trimming cost V 4 bases and J 6 bases; bases outside gene matches: 6. The chain's CDR3 is CASSFSGRGSEQYF. The CDR3 region has the DNA TGTGCCAGCAGCTTTAGCGGGAGGGGCTCCGAGCAGTACTTC.

This clonotype was seen just once. The rearrangement uses TRBV7-6 and TRBJ2-7; D is possibly TRBD1 or TRBD2 (6 bases each). Trimming took off 5 bases at V and 0 bases at J, with 14 bases between the two ends. Per germline, CDR1 SGHVS and CDR2 FNYEAQ. There are 15 residues in the CDR3. CDR3 coding DNA: TGTGCCAGCAGCGGGGGCGGGATCAGCTCCTACGAGCAGTACTTC. Residues: CASSGGGISSYEQYF.

This clonotype was picked up a small number of times. V and J are TRBV7-8 and TRBJ2-4, with D possibly matching TRBD1 (6 bases). The CDR3 is 19 amino acids. Trimming shortened V by 4 bases and J by 0 bases, and 22 bases separated the two germline ends. CDR1 is SGHVS, CDR2 FQNEAQ, per germline. The CDR3 DNA is TGTGCCAGCAGCTCCCCAGGGGCTAACTACCTACTAGCCAAAAACATTCAGTACTTC. Translating gives CASSSPGANYLLAKNIQYF.

This clonotype has a handful of counts. The chain is built from TRBV6-2 or TRBV6-3 and TRBJ2-4; possibly TRBD1 or TRBD2 for D (6 bases each). V lost 5 bases and J 0 bases, leaving 14 bases between the germline ends. The germline CDR1 and CDR2 sequences are MNHEY and SVGEGT. There are 16 residues in the CDR3. The CDR3 DNA reads as TGTGCCAGCAGTCCGGTCGGGGGCGTAGCCAAAAACATTCAGTACTTC. Protein product: CASSPVGGVAKNIQYF.

The CDR3 loop reads CSVESGGAAHNEQFF. CDR3 DNA: TGCAGCGTTGAATCGGGAGGGGCAGCCCACAATGAGCAGTTCTTC. This chain connects TRBV29-1 to TRBJ2-1; 8 nucleotides match TRBD2. Trimming took 2 bases from V and 5 from J; bases not matched to a gene: 8. This CDR3 comprises 15 residues. The germline V gene encodes CDR1 SQVTM and CDR2 ANQGSEA.

The J gene is TRBJ2-1, the V gene TRBV3-1, with 12 bases that match TRBD2. CDR3 length: 18 residues. Trimming cost V 4 bases and J 6 bases; bases outside gene matches: 13. In germline, CDR1 is LGHDT, CDR2 YNNKEL (reference sequence). This CDR3 reads CASSPTSGGLGAPNEQFF. The CDR3 nucleotides read TGTGCCAGCAGCCCTACTAGCGGGGGGCTGGGGGCGCCCAATGAGCAGTTCTTC.

The gene calls are TRBV24-1 and TRBJ2-3, with 9 bases identical to TRBD2. The CDR3 totals 17 residues. Germline V gene sequence: CDR1 KGHDR, CDR2 SFDVKD. After removal of 5 bases from V and 4 bases from J, the junction contained 12 bases not matched to a gene. The CDR3 DNA reads as TGTGCCACCAGTGCCCTTGGAACTAGCGGGTCCGCAGATACGCAGTATTTT. The encoded protein is CATSALGTSGSADTQYF.

Many counts were recorded for this clonotype. CDR3 in DNA: TGTGCCAGCAGTGGTTTGGCAGGAGAGACCCAGTACTTC. This translates into CASSGLAGETQYF. The chain couples TRBV6-1 to TRBJ2-5, with D hard to call. Germline CDR1 reads MNHNS; CDR2 reads SASEGT. Trimming pared 4 bases from V and 4 bases from J, leaving 10 bases between. This CDR3 contains 13 residues.

In the case of this clonotype: A much larger clone lies one base from this, so it may be a read error. The chain combines TRBV28 with TRBJ2-4; no definite D call. Germline assignment: CDR1 MDHEN and CDR2 SYDVKM. The CDR3 has 20 amino acids. V was trimmed by 4 bases and J by 0 bases, leaving 25 bases between them. CDR3 sequence reads: CASSYLPGPSTSPAKNIQYF. Written as DNA, the CDR3 is TGTGCCAGCAGTTATCTCCCCGGACCCTCCACTTCTCCAGCCAAAAACATTCAGTACTTC.